This record looks at one TCR beta chain sequence and its context. Its matching antigen is unknown. The sample belongs to a study of Ad26.COV2.S vaccination and SARS-CoV-2 variants. Treatment: some 20 received Ad26.COV2.S at low or high dose, single or two shots; five or six received placebo; per-sample allocation not given. The samples were gathered on day 63 after the first injection of vaccine or placebo. Findings and caveats of the study: Vaccinated and placebo-treated recipients had similar non-spike TCR breadth.

Germline assignment: CDR1 SGHRS and CDR2 YFSETQ. The CDR3 loop spans 14 amino acids. Trimming took 0 bases from V and 2 from J, leaving 6 bases between them. The method was immunoSEQ multiplex PCR; TCRdb's version includes in-frame clones alone and lacks a portion of them. The table lists about 680,000 clones, around 90% of them singletons, with approximately 1.5% in the top ten. The sequencing here drew on peripheral blood, taken in a trial of Ad26.COV2.S vaccine versus placebo. The chain employs TRBV5-1 and TRBJ1-3, with D unresolved. The receptor was derived from a person aged 18-60 years who received the Ad26.COV2.S COVID-19 vaccine or a placebo. The CDR3 spells CASSLDVPGNTIYF. The DNA of the CDR3 is TGCGCCAGCAGCTTGGATGTTCCTGGAAACACCATATATTTT.